This T cell receptor beta chain was profiled in a study of blood T cell repertoires in COVID-19 (dated by TCRdb to the early 2020s). With respect to the entire study: Samples from collaborators originated in the United States, Italy and Spain and spanned both the acute and convalescent phases of COVID-19. Nearly every sample came with metadata listing a de-identified subject ID, COVID-19 status, age in years and sex. Where available, HLA class I and class II types were taken from metadata supplied by the sample provider and were not determined by assay-based typing. The dataset comprised deeply sampled blood TCRbeta repertoires from subjects exposed to, actively infected with, or recovered from COVID-19. Samples came from the ongoing ImmuneRACE study (first 160 participants) plus 1,254 subjects from 6 global collaborators. The prospective study material was composed of cDNA or gDNA derived from T cells, B-cell-depleted T cells, or PBMCs. The repertoires were released in a freely available public database intended as a resource for research on the immune response to SARS-CoV-2.

Worth noting for this clone: The target of this receptor is not known. Base qualities are missing; no much larger clone stands one base away.

TCRbeta CDR3 regions were amplified from genomic DNA using the immunoSEQ Assay, a bias-controlled multiplex PCR. The original methods were these. Within the assay, amplification of reference gene primers was used to estimate how many nucleated cells each sample contained. To quantify the absolute abundance of each unique TCRbeta CDR3 rearrangement, sequence reads were collapsed and filtered. Productive Simpson clonality was computed per sample as the square root of Simpson's diversity index over productive rearrangements. In its TCRdb copy, this immuneACCESS table keeps in-frame sequences only and misses some clones. Where compared with another copy, unresolved V genes explain less than half of these, and the others have no known cause. D and trimming were read from the DNA, whereas the V and J calls and clone size are those reported in that table. This sample gives about 300,000 clones in total; 87% of them show up just once. Jointly, the top ten make up around 1.5% of the sample.

The germline ends are 11 bases apart after V is trimmed by 6 bases and J by 4 bases. Including cysteine and phenylalanine, the CDR3 has 13 amino acids. Solely the CDR3 DNA is kept, with 39 bases framed from the first base. CDR1 and CDR2 are read off the germline V gene as KGHSH and LQKENI. A second Seattle source provided samples from volunteer blood donors who had recovered from COVID-19. Whole blood was collected in K2EDTA tubes by collaborating institutions according to the institutions' own protocols. For TCRbeta analysis, collaborators shipped samples in one of three forms: frozen whole blood, isolated PBMCs, or DNA extracted from either of those sample types. General conclusions and limits of the study: The quantity of clinical and demographic metadata differed by source and by participant and was supplied without curation.

The receptor chain draws on TRBV18 and TRBJ2-3; a tentative D call is TRBD1 (6 bases match). The material sequenced was peripheral blood. This clonotype was obtained from a woman between 40 and 55 years old who had recovered from COVID-19. The bases are TGTGCCAGCTCTACAGGGATCCCAGATACGCAGTATTTT. Its coded protein is CASSTGIPDTQYF.